The 27 T cell receptor beta chains listed next were all sequenced from one sample in a study of neoadjuvant anti-PD-1 for oral cavity cancer. The time point here: after neoadjuvant nivolumab, at surgical resection. Data came from immunoSEQ multiplex PCR; TCRdb stores just in-frame clones and leaves some out. The sample lists about 42,000 clones; about three quarters were seen once. The sequencing used PBMCs, collected after nivolumab (anti-PD-1) treatment. All receptors come from a person between 40 and 85 years old with oral cavity squamous cell carcinoma.

The chain has TRBV25-1 and TRBJ2-1, with a weak D call TRBD2 (8 bases). CDR3 length: 15 residues. Trimming took 7 bases from V and 6 from J, leaving 19 bases between them. CDR1 and CDR2 from the germline V gene are MGHDK and SYGVNS. The CDR3 spells CASTRGRGASNEQFF. Here the CDR3 DNA reads TGTGCCAGCACAAGGGGGCGGGGGGCGTCCAATGAGCAGTTCTTC.

CDR3: CASSTGQTNTGELFF. The CDR3 bases are TGTGCCAGCAGCACCGGACAGACGAACACCGGGGAGCTGTTTTTT. V usage is TRBV6-1 and J usage is TRBJ2-2; D perhaps matches TRBD1 (6 bases). The V end lost 6 bases, the J end lost 0 bases, and 11 bases lay between the germline ends. Germline-derived CDR1 and CDR2 are MNHNS and SASEGT. This CDR3 is built from 15 residues.

This clone appeared once. The V gene is TRBV11-2, the J gene TRBJ1-5; 8 positions match TRBD1. J was trimmed by 4 bases and V by 1 base; bases with no gene match: 9. The CDR3 has 17 amino acids. CDR1 SGHAT and CDR2 FQNNGV come from the germline V gene. CDR3 residues: CASSLGVGTGINQPQHF. DNA of the CDR3: TGTGCCAGCAGCTTAGGGGTCGGGACAGGAATAAATCAGCCCCAGCATTTT.

This clone was detected only a few times. The CDR3 region has the DNA TGTGCCAGCAGCCGAGACGGACTAGCGGGAGAGATGGCGTACTTC. Its translation: CASSRDGLAGEMAYF. The chain is built from TRBV27 and TRBJ2-7; TRBD2 matches 13 bases. Germline CDR1 and CDR2: MNHEY and SMNVEV (reference sequence). With 6 bases clipped from V and 12 bases from J, the junction kept 14 bases outside the gene matches. The CDR3 contains 15 residues.

The chain combines TRBV7-6 with TRBJ2-7; 8 bases are a match to TRBD1. Losses at the gene ends were 1 base for V and 3 bases for J; bases not matched to a gene: 14. CDR3 length: 18 residues. Germline V gene data show CDR1 as SGHVS and CDR2 as FNYEAQ. CDR3 sequence: CASSLGAGGAFRFYEQYF. The DNA for the CDR3 is TGTGCCAGCAGCTTAGGTGCAGGGGGCGCTTTTCGGTTCTACGAGCAGTACTTC.

This clone was seen a handful of times. The chain uses TRBV19 and TRBJ1-6, with 10 bases lining up with TRBD1. The germline gives CDR1 LNHDA, CDR2 SQIVND (reference sequence). V lost 10 bases and J lost 1; bases outside the gene matches: 7. The CDR3 covers 16 residues. The CDR3 DNA sequence: TGTGCCACCCGGACAGGGGGGGAATCCTATAATTCACCCCTCCACTTT. It translates to CATRTGGESYNSPLHF.

A few counts support this clone. The chain employs TRBV27 and TRBJ2-3; the match to TRBD2 covers 9 bases. With V trimmed by 6 bases and J by 2 bases, 12 bases remained unmatched. The CDR3 loop spans 17 amino acids. From germline, CDR1 is MNHEY and CDR2 SMNVEV (reference sequence). In DNA form, the CDR3 reads TGTGCCAGCAGAAAAGGGACTAGCCTCACCCCCACAGATACGCAGTATTTT. Translating gives CASRKGTSLTPTDTQYF.

The J gene is TRBJ2-3, the V gene TRBV18; D is undetermined. Between the trimmed V and J ends, which lost 5 bases and 1 base, there was a span of 7 bases. Looked up from germline, CDR1 is KGHSH and CDR2 is LQKENI. This CDR3 comprises 13 residues. The CDR3 reads CASSSGGTDTQYF. The CDR3 DNA reads TGTGCCAGCTCATCAGGAGGCACAGATACGCAGTATTTT.

The CDR3 coding sequence is TGCAGCGTTTCATCCGGGGGACGATTCTACGAGCAGTACTTC. Encoded protein: CSVSSGGRFYEQYF. The rearrangement uses TRBV29-1 and TRBJ2-7; tentative D call: TRBD2 (6 bases). This CDR3 comprises 14 residues. Germline CDR1 SQVTM, CDR2 ANQGSEA. V was cut by 5 bases and J by 3 bases, with 17 bases left in between.

Only a few counts were recorded for this clone. V is TRBV25-1 and J is TRBJ2-7; 9 bases align to TRBD1. With 4 bases clipped from V and 4 bases from J, the junction kept 8 bases outside the gene matches. Looked up from germline, CDR1 is MGHDK and CDR2 is SYGVNS. The CDR3 covers 15 residues. CDR3 region: CASSGTGTGWYEQYF. The CDR3 DNA is TGTGCCAGCAGTGGCACCGGGACAGGGTGGTACGAGCAGTACTTC.

The V call is TRBV4-1, the J call TRBJ1-3; 7 nucleotides align to TRBD1. The germline V gene has CDR1 MGHRA and CDR2 YSYEKL. V trimming: 4 bases; J trimming: 7 bases; junction bases outside the gene matches: 13. This CDR3 region has 16 residues. In DNA form, the CDR3 reads TGCGCCAGCAGCCCTATAGGACAGGCCCTCACGAACACCATATATTTT. It is translated as CASSPIGQALTNTIYF.

This chain connects TRBV5-6 to TRBJ1-6; D gene unclear. The CDR3 runs 12 residues. Between the trimmed V and J ends, which lost 0 bases and 14 bases, there was a span of 9 bases. The V gene's germline CDR1 is SGHDT and CDR2 YYEEEE. The CDR3 DNA is TGTGCCAGCAGCTTGGCGGGGTTGGCCCTCCACTTT. Amino acids: CASSLAGLALHF.

The chain has TRBV5-4 and TRBJ2-1, with D tentatively TRBD1 (6 bases). CDR3 length equals 16 residues. Germline V lookup: CDR1 SGHNT, CDR2 YYREEE (reference sequence). The V and J ends lost 3 bases and 1 base respectively, with 14 bases between them. CDR3 sequence reads: CASSSAGVRSYNEQFF. The CDR3, as DNA: TGTGCCAGCAGCTCAGCAGGGGTGCGATCCTACAATGAGCAGTTCTTC.

The chain uses TRBV27 and TRBJ2-3; D unresolved. This CDR3 has 13 amino acids. Trimming removed 2 bases from V and 1 base from J, with 4 bases in between. Looked up from germline, CDR1 is MNHEY and CDR2 is SMNVEV (reference sequence). The CDR3 DNA follows: TGTGCCAGCAGTTTAAAACGCACAGATACGCAGTATTTT. Translation gives CASSLKRTDTQYF.

The chain recombines TRBV15 with TRBJ2-1; 10 bases are shared with TRBD1. Germline values: CDR1 LNHNV, CDR2 YYDKDF (reference sequence). The CDR3 has 14 amino acids. The J segment lost 5 bases and the V segment lost 4 bases, leaving 2 bases of the junction unmatched. In DNA, the CDR3 is TGTGCCACCAGCATCGGGACAGGGGACAATGAGCAGTTCTTC. Encoded protein: CATSIGTGDNEQFF.

The chain couples TRBV19 to TRBJ1-2; 7 bases are a match to TRBD1. CDR3 length: 17 amino acids. V gave up 3 bases and J gave up 3 bases; unmatched junction bases: 13. Per the germline V gene, CDR1 is LNHDA and CDR2 is SQIVND (reference sequence). CDR3 nucleotide sequence: TGTGCCAGTAGTATGGTTGGGCGGAGGGGGCGCTACTATGGCTACACCTTC. It is translated as CASSMVGRRGRYYGYTF.

The chain carries TRBV4-2 and TRBJ1-1; D gene ambiguous. The length of the CDR3 is 16 residues. CDR1 and CDR2 from the germline V gene are LGHNA and YNFKEQ. The V end lost 1 base, the J end lost 4 bases, and 16 bases lay between the germline ends. This CDR3 is CASSQGSAWSITEAFF. The CDR3 DNA follows: TGTGCCAGCAGCCAAGGATCGGCTTGGAGCATCACTGAAGCTTTCTTT.

The chain links TRBV28 to TRBJ2-3, with D perhaps matching TRBD2 (7 bases). V was clipped by 1 base and J by 3 bases, with 11 bases between them. Germline V gene data show CDR1 as MDHEN and CDR2 as SYDVKM. This CDR3 has 15 residues. As DNA, the CDR3 is TGTGCCAGCAGTTTATATGGGGGGGCTACAGATACGCAGTATTTT. It codes for CASSLYGGATDTQYF. The full variable domain, rest sourced from reference TRBV28 and TRBJ2-3, is DVKVTQSSRYLVKRTGEKVFLECVQDMDHENMFWYRQDPGLGLRLIYFSYDVKMKEKGDIPEGYSVSREKKERFSLILESASTNQTSMYLCASSLYGGATDTQYFGPGTRLTVL.

The chain joins TRBV10-2 to TRBJ2-7; D is ambiguous. This CDR3 comprises 16 residues. Germline CDR1 WSHSY, CDR2 SAAADI. V was cut by 10 bases and J by 0 bases, with 22 bases left in between. CDR3 sequence: CATTDVGDSSSYEQYF. The CDR3 nucleotides are TGCGCCACCACCGACGTGGGCGACTCTAGCTCCTACGAGCAGTACTTC.

The chain employs TRBV19 and TRBJ2-4, with D possibly being TRBD2 (5 bases). CDR1 is LNHDA, CDR2 SQIVND, per germline (reference sequence). V was clipped by 2 bases and J by 0 bases, with 14 bases between them. The CDR3 extends over 17 amino acids. The CDR3 is CASSITFGGLAKNIQYF. CDR3 sequence (DNA): TGTGCCAGTAGTATAACGTTCGGCGGACTAGCCAAAAACATTCAGTACTTC.

This clone was observed a single time. This chain joins TRBV11-3 and TRBJ1-5; 7 nucleotides match TRBD1. CDR3 length equals 16 residues. CDR1 and CDR2 (germline): SGHNT, YENEEA. Trimming took 5 bases from V and 0 from J; bases not matched to a gene: 7. CDR3 loop: CASSLGTDYSNQPQHF. The CDR3 nucleotides are TGTGCCAGCAGCCTCGGGACAGATTATAGCAATCAGCCCCAGCATTTT.

The CDR3, as DNA: TGTGCCAGCAGTCCTATTAACAGGGTAAACTATGGCTACACCTTC. It translates to CASSPINRVNYGYTF. This chain joins TRBV6-5 and TRBJ1-2, with D possibly TRBD1 on 6 matching bases. Germline V gives CDR1 MNHEY, CDR2 SVGAGI. CDR3 length equals 15 residues. Trimming cost V 5 bases and J 2 bases, with 15 bases left between them.

This sequence joins TRBV6-1 and TRBJ2-2; D not certain. V dropped 7 bases and J dropped 7 bases, with 16 bases sitting between them. The CDR3 has 14 residues. Germline values: CDR1 MNHNS, CDR2 SASEGT. The CDR3 region has the DNA TGTGCCAGCAACGCGCTCCCAAGCGTCGGGGAGCTGTTTTTT. Translating gives CASNALPSVGELFF.

The rearrangement joins TRBV5-1 to TRBJ2-7, with TRBD2 as a possible D gene (5 bases). Per germline, CDR1 SGHRS and CDR2 YFSETQ. This CDR3 has 18 amino acids. V dropped 2 bases and J dropped 7 bases, with 28 bases sitting between them. This chain's CDR3 is CASSLLDGRAVIHREQYF. The CDR3 bases are TGCGCCAGCAGCTTATTGGACGGACGAGCGGTGATTCATAGGGAGCAGTACTTC.

V and J are TRBV11-2 and TRBJ1-1, with 7 bases aligning to TRBD1. Germline CDR1 and CDR2: SGHAT and FQNNGV. The CDR3 totals 12 residues. The V gene end was trimmed by 5 bases and the J gene end by 12 bases; junction bases not matched to a gene: 9. As DNA, the CDR3 is TGTGCCAGCAGCCGCAAAGGACAGGAAACTTTCTTT. Translating gives CASSRKGQETFF.

The chain recombines TRBV7-9 with TRBJ2-5; 8 bases are a match to TRBD2. Germline V gene data show CDR1 as SEHNR and CDR2 as FQNEAQ (reference sequence). This CDR3 has 16 amino acids. V trimming: 5 bases; J trimming: 4 bases; junction bases outside the gene matches: 12. CDR3 sequence reads: CASSQLSGGLGETQYF. In DNA form, the CDR3 reads TGTGCCAGCAGCCAGCTAAGCGGGGGTCTGGGAGAGACCCAGTACTTC. Full variable domain (missing parts from reference TRBV7-9 and TRBJ2-5): DTGVSQNPRHKITKRGQNVTFRCDPISEHNRLYWYRQTLGQGPEFLTYFQNEAQLEKSRLLSDRFSAERPKGSFSTLEIQRTEQGDSAMYLCASSQLSGGLGETQYFGPGTRLLVL.

The CDR3 DNA reads as TGCGCCAGCAGCCAAGATGGCCTTCGGCGGCCCAATGAGCAGTTCTTC. Translating it yields CASSQDGLRRPNEQFF. The rearrangement joins TRBV4-1 to TRBJ2-1, with no clear D. The CDR3 has 16 amino acids. The V gene lost 0 bases and the J gene lost 6 bases, with 15 bases spanning the gap. Germline CDR1 is MGHRA and CDR2 is YSYEKL.